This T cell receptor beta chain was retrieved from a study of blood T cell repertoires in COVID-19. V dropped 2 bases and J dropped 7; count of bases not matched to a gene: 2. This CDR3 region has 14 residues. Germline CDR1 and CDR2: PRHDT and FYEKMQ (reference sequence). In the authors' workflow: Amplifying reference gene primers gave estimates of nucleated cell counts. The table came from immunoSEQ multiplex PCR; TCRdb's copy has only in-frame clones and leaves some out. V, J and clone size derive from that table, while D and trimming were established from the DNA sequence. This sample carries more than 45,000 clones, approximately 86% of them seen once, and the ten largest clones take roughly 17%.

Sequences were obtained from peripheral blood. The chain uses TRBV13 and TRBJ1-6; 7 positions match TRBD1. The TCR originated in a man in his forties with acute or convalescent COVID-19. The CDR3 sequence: CASSLRDSNSPLHF. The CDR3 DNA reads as TGTGCCAGCAGCTTAAGGGACAGCAATTCACCCCTCCACTTT.